This record looks at one T cell receptor beta chain sequence and its context. Antigen unknown. This sample is drawn from a study of cytomegalovirus exposure and HLA in healthy donors. Study-level points and caveats: Some TCR beta chains (roughly 150 of them) were listed as cytomegalovirus-associated. Common viral pathogens were later found to be apparently linked to several of the most significant clusters. In a later analysis, at a false discovery rate of 0.05, 15,000 to 20,000 TCR beta sequences were associated with HLA alleles.

A multiplex PCR was run with 60 Vbeta primers and 13 Jbeta primers. Original methodology: Among the unique TCR beta chains that a later analysis counted, about 81 million in all, about 12 million were shared. Profiled with immunoSEQ multiplex PCR; TCRdb holds only in-frame clones, not every one. V and J calls and clone size are given by that table; D and trimming were obtained from the DNA. The profile shows about 190,000 clones, about 13% of them singletons. This CDR3 is built from 13 residues. Trimming removed 10 bases at V and 0 bases at J, with 11 bases between. Germline CDR1 and CDR2: ENHRY and SYGVKD.

The V and J genes are TRBV10-3 and TRBJ2-3; tentatively, D is TRBD2 (5 bases). This clonotype was sampled from a man aged 50-59 years in good health and CMV-seropositive. The sample comprised PBMCs. The CDR3: CATERESTDTQYF. CDR3 DNA sequence: TGTGCCACCGAACGGGAAAGCACAGATACGCAGTATTTT.